This TCR beta chain was sequenced in a study of control samples from healthy donors and cancer patients. Only in-frame clones appear in the TCRdb table, and some are missing; sequencing was by immunoSEQ multiplex PCR. The sample consists of tens of thousands of clones, 83% of them appearing once. Trimming pared 7 bases from V and 4 bases from J, leaving 16 bases between. Germline loops: CDR1 MNHEY, CDR2 SVGAGI. The CDR3 totals 15 residues. The V and J genes are TRBV6-5 and TRBJ2-2; D possibly matches TRBD1 or TRBD2 (5 bases each). Sequences were obtained from blood. The sequence came from a man aged 55-75 years in good health. CDR3 in amino acids: CASTRGAIGTGELFF. DNA of the CDR3: TGTGCCAGCACCCGGGGCGCGATTGGCACCGGGGAGCTGTTTTTT.